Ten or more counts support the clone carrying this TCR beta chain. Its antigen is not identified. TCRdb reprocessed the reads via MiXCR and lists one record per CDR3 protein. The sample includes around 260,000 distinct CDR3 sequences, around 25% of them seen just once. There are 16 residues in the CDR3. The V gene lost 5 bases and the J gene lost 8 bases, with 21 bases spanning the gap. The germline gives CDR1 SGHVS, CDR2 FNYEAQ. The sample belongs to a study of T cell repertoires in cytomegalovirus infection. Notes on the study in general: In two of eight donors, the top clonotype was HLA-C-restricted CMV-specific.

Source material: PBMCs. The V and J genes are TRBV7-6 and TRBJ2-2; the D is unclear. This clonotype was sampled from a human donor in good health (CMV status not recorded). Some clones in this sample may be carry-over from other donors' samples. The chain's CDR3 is CASSAGSPPSGGELFF. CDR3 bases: TGTGCCAGCAGCGCCGGTAGCCCACCCTCCGGTGGGGAGCTGTTTTTT.